This TCR beta chain is drawn from a study of CD8 T cells in ankylosing spondylitis. General observations from the study: Blood of patients with ankylosing spondylitis appeared to be characterized by a TCR beta motif of several highly homologous variants.

This clonotype was observed at least ten times. Its antigen is undetermined. The V end was cut by 2 bases, the J end by 3 bases, with 7 bases between. The CDR3 totals 13 residues. Per the germline V gene, CDR1 is MNHNY and CDR2 is SVGAGI (reference sequence). TCRdb reanalysed the 5' RACE reads using MiXCR and keeps one entry per CDR3 protein. The table has fewer than 550,000 distinct CDR3 sequences, about 5.7% seen once; the top ten hold around 3.6%. This chain links TRBV6-6 with TRBJ1-1; D call uncertain. Sequenced sample: blood, either unsorted or a sorted T cell fraction (not recorded which). This TCR derives from a male donor with ankylosing spondylitis. In nucleotides, the CDR3 is TGTGCCAGCAGTTACCGGGAGGACACTGAAGCTTTCTTT. This encodes CASSYREDTEAFF.